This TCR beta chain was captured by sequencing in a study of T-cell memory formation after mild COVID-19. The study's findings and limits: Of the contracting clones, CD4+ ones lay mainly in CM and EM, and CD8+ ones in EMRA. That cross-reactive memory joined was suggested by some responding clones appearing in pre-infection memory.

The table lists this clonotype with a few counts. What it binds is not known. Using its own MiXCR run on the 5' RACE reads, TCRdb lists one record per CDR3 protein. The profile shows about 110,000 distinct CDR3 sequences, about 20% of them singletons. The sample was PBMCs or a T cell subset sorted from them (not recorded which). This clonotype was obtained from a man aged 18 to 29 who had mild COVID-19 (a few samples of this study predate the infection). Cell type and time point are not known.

CDR3 in DNA: TGTGCCAGCAGTTACTCGCCTCTACGACCCTACGAGCAGTACTTC. This gives the protein CASSYSPLRPYEQYF. The rearrangement joins TRBV6-5 to TRBJ2-7, with D hard to call. Germline loops: CDR1 MNHEY, CDR2 SVGAGI. The CDR3 spans 15 residues. Trimming removed 0 bases from V and 2 bases from J, with 11 bases in between.